These 21 T cell receptor beta chains originate from one sample sequenced in a study of T cells in Graves' hyperthyroidism and ophthalmopathy. What was amplified from RNA transcripts were TCR beta CDR3 regions. During a first-round RT-PCR of the TCR CDR3, the HTBI primer set was used. TCRdb passed the multiplex PCR reads through MiXCR, listing each CDR3 protein once. Among roughly 240,000 distinct CDR3 sequences listed, over 20% were seen once. Sequenced: blood. These TCRs come from a woman in her thirties or forties with Graves' ophthalmopathy.

The sample holds many counts of this clonotype. The gene calls are TRBV28 and TRBJ1-2, with D maybe TRBD1 (6 bases). This CDR3 contains 10 residues. V shed 6 bases and J shed 11 bases, with 10 bases lying between them. Per germline, CDR1 MDHEN and CDR2 SYDVKM. The CDR3 DNA reads TGTGCCAGCAGAAAGGGGGTTTACACCTTC. Translating it yields CASRKGVYTF.

For the CDR3, the DNA is TGTGCCAGCAGCAGGAGGGAGAGGACCTACGAGCAGTACTTC. This sequence encodes CASSRRERTYEQYF. The gene calls are TRBV6-9 and TRBJ2-7; perhaps TRBD2 as D (6 bases). V was cut by 6 bases and J by 2 bases, with 14 bases left in between. Germline CDR1 reads MNHGY; CDR2 reads SVAAGI. This CDR3 is 14 amino acids long.

This clonotype has a count of ten or more. Being one base from a much bigger clone, this may be a read error. This chain joins TRBV28 and TRBJ2-5, with 10 positions matching TRBD1. V was clipped by 2 bases and J by 7 bases; unmatched bases: 7. Germline-derived CDR1 and CDR2 are MDHEN and SYDVKM. This CDR3 is built from 15 residues. DNA of the CDR3: TGTGCCAGCAGTTTAGCCGGGACAGGGGAAGTGACCCAGTACTTC. It yields the protein CASSLAGTGEVTQYF.

The gene calls are TRBV7-8 and TRBJ2-7; 7 bases match TRBD1. The germline V gene encodes CDR1 SGHVS and CDR2 FQNEAQ. The CDR3 covers 15 residues. With V trimmed by 11 bases and J by 7 bases, 20 bases remained unmatched. The CDR3: CAYRTGQLLEGEQYF. CDR3 coding DNA: TGTGCCTACCGTACGGGACAGCTGTTGGAAGGGGAGCAGTACTTC.

This clonotype has only a few counts. V and J are TRBV4-2 and TRBJ2-2; perhaps TRBD1 as D (6 bases). The germline V gene encodes CDR1 LGHNA and CDR2 YNFKEQ. Trimming took 1 base from V and 4 from J, leaving 10 bases between them. This CDR3 comprises 15 residues. CDR3 residues: CASSQVAGVTGELFF. For the CDR3, the DNA is TGTGCCAGCAGCCAAGTAGCAGGGGTCACCGGGGAGCTGTTTTTT.

The CDR3 region is CASNQAGGSYEQYF. CDR3 nucleotide sequence: TGTGCCAGCAACCAAGCCGGGGGTTCCTACGAGCAGTACTTC. This chain connects TRBV2 to TRBJ2-7, with D maybe TRBD2 (6 bases). The CDR3 loop spans 14 amino acids. The V and J ends lost 7 bases and 1 base respectively, with 14 bases between them. CDR1 SNHLY and CDR2 FYNNEI come from the germline V gene. The variable domain in full, with the rest retrieved from reference TRBV2 and TRBJ2-7, is EPEVTQTPSHQVTQMGQEVILRCVPISNHLYFYWYRQILGQKVEFLVSFYNNEISEKSEIFDDQFSVERPDGSNFTLKIRSTKLEDSAMYFCASNQAGGSYEQYFGPGTRLTVT.

There are a few counts of this clonotype. This sequence joins TRBV7-8 and TRBJ1-5; D ambiguous. Trimming removed 2 bases from V and 2 bases from J, with 13 bases in between. CDR1 SGHVS and CDR2 FQNEAQ come from the germline V gene. The CDR3 is made up of 16 amino acids. This chain's CDR3 is CASSLRAVIGNQPQHF. In DNA form, the CDR3 reads TGTGCCAGCAGCTTAAGGGCGGTTATCGGCAATCAGCCCCAGCATTTT.

This clonotype has at least ten counts. Since a much larger clone is just one base distant, this may be a read error. This chain uses TRBV6-1 with TRBJ1-1; D may be TRBD1 (6 bases). CDR3 size: 12 residues. Trimming removed 10 bases at V and 4 bases at J, with 13 bases between. CDR1 MNHNS and CDR2 SASEGT come from the germline V gene. CDR3 nucleotides: TGTGCCATAAAAGGGGGGGGCACTGAAGCTTTCTTT. It yields the protein CAIKGGGTEAFF.

The chain recombines TRBV13 with TRBJ1-1; D ambiguous. The CDR3 spans 14 residues. Deletions cut 4 bases from V and 5 bases from J, with 14 bases between. Germline V CDR1 and CDR2: PRHDT, FYEKMQ (reference sequence). CDR3 sequence reads: CASSSRDRSTEAFF. The CDR3 bases are TGTGCCAGCAGCTCCCGAGACCGGAGTACTGAAGCTTTCTTT.

This clonotype was detected only once. This chain joins TRBV5-4 and TRBJ2-5; D remains ambiguous. Germline V gene data show CDR1 as SGHNT and CDR2 as YYREEE (reference sequence). The V and J ends lost 3 bases and 4 bases respectively, with 10 bases between them. The CDR3 loop spans 13 amino acids. In nucleotides, the CDR3 is TGTGCCAGCAGCTCCAATTGGGGAGAGACCCAGTACTTC. This codes for CASSSNWGETQYF.

The genes are TRBV5-1 and TRBJ1-1, with TRBD1 matching 7 bases. Germline assignment: CDR1 SGHRS and CDR2 YFSETQ. The trim removed 4 bases at V and 1 base at J, leaving 10 bases unmatched. This CDR3 spans 16 amino acids. The CDR3 region is CASSQPYRGKNTEAFF. The DNA of the CDR3 is TGCGCCAGCAGCCAACCCTACAGGGGAAAGAACACTGAAGCTTTCTTT.

There are many counts of this clonotype. The chain employs TRBV28 and TRBJ2-5, with 11 bases identical to TRBD2. Unmatched junction bases numbered 14, after V lost 7 bases and J lost 1 base. The CDR3 has 18 residues. CDR1 and CDR2 (germline): MDHEN, SYDVKM. The CDR3 reads CASTPWASGRLSQETQYF. The CDR3 region has the DNA TGTGCCAGCACCCCGTGGGCTAGCGGGAGGCTATCCCAAGAGACCCAGTACTTC.

This clonotype was found many times. This chain joins TRBV12-3 or TRBV12-4 and TRBJ1-1, with TRBD1 as a possible D gene (5 bases). Trimming shortened V by 6 bases and J by 3 bases, and 11 bases separated the two germline ends. The length of the CDR3 is 13 residues. This CDR3 reads CASRPREDTEAFF. For the CDR3, the DNA is TGTGCCAGCAGGCCCAGGGAGGACACTGAAGCTTTCTTT.

This clonotype was detected many times. The chain links TRBV6-1 to TRBJ1-2; D gene uncertain. From germline, CDR1 is MNHNS and CDR2 SASEGT. V was shortened by 3 bases and J by 5 bases, with 10 bases between the two germline ends. The CDR3 has 13 residues. CDR3 sequence (DNA): TGTGCCAGCAGTGACGGGCCCAAGTATGGCTACACCTTC. This codes for CASSDGPKYGYTF.

The V and J genes are TRBV7-3 and TRBJ1-5; tentatively, D is TRBD1 (6 bases). This CDR3 is built from 16 residues. V lost 6 bases and J 0 bases, leaving 15 bases between the germline ends. From germline, CDR1 is SGHTA and CDR2 FQGTGA. The CDR3 bases are TGTGCCAGCAGTATGCGGGGACAAAATAGCAATCAGCCCCAGCATTTT. This translates into CASSMRGQNSNQPQHF.

The gene calls are TRBV28 and TRBJ1-1; D is ambiguous. Germline V gives CDR1 MDHEN, CDR2 SYDVKM. This CDR3 contains 13 residues. The V end was cut by 11 bases, the J end by 8 bases, with 21 bases between. CDR3 region: CAAKISLTVEAFF. CDR3 sequence (DNA): TGTGCCGCAAAGATCTCACTAACAGTAGAAGCTTTCTTT.

This clonotype was detected many times. The J gene is TRBJ1-5, the V gene TRBV27; D uncertain. Trimming removed 2 bases at V and 2 bases at J, with 4 bases between. The germline CDR1 and CDR2 sequences are MNHEY and SMNVEV (reference sequence). The CDR3 is 13 residues long. The CDR3 protein is CASSLRGNQPQHF. The CDR3 DNA follows: TGTGCCAGCAGTTTAAGGGGCAATCAGCCCCAGCATTTT.

In its sample, this clonotype was seen many times. The gene calls are TRBV5-1 and TRBJ2-7, with D possibly being TRBD1 (5 bases). V was trimmed by 2 bases and J by 0 bases, leaving 9 bases between them. Germline lookup yields CDR1 SGHRS and CDR2 YFSETQ. This CDR3 spans 14 amino acids. The CDR3 DNA follows: TGCGCCAGCAGCTTACAGGACCGCTCCTACGAGCAGTACTTC. This translates into CASSLQDRSYEQYF.

The CDR3 DNA reads TGCAGTGCTCCCCTACCTAGCTCCTACGAGCAGTACTTC. Its protein product is CSAPLPSSYEQYF. The V gene is TRBV20-1, the J gene TRBJ2-7; D remains unclear. V dropped 5 bases and J dropped 0 bases, with 11 bases sitting between them. Germline V gene lookup returns CDR1 DFQATT and CDR2 SNEGSKA (reference sequence). This CDR3 spans 13 amino acids.

As regards this clonotype: This could be a read error, since a much larger clone is one nucleotide away. This rearrangement joins TRBV6-9 to TRBJ1-6, with D unresolved. CDR1 is MNHGY and CDR2 is SVAAGI in the germline V gene. V was clipped by 4 bases and J by 11 bases, with 9 bases between them. The CDR3 has 12 residues. CDR3 sequence (DNA): TGTGCCAGCAGTTTGCGAGACCCACCCCTCCACTTT. It yields the protein CASSLRDPPLHF.

This clonotype was seen at least ten times. This chain connects TRBV9 to TRBJ1-2; D is possibly TRBD1 (5 bases). V was shortened by 0 bases and J by 3 bases, with 9 bases between the two germline ends. The CDR3 spans 14 residues. CDR1 and CDR2 (germline): SGDLS, YYNGEE. The CDR3, as DNA: TGTGCCAGCAGCGTAGGCACGGGGGACTATGGCTACACCTTC. Its translation: CASSVGTGDYGYTF.